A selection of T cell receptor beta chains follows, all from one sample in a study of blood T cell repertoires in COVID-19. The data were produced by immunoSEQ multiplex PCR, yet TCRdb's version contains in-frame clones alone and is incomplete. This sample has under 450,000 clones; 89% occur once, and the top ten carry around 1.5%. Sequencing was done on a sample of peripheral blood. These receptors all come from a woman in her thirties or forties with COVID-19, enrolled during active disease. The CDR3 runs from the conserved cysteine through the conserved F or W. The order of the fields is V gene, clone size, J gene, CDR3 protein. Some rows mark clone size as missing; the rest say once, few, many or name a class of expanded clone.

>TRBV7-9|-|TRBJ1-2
CASSPRDIYGYTF
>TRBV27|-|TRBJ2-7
CASSGGVSYEQYF
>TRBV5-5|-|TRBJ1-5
CASSLIPYSESNQPQHF
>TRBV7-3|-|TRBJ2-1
CASSPRDREVFGSYNEQFF
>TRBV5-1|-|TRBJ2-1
CASSFFTGPGGVGEQFF
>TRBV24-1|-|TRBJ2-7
CATSDRDGGPREQYF
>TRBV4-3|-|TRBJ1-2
CASSQDGTRASYGYTF
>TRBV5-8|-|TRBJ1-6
CASSLRDFRNSPLHF
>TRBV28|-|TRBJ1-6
CASSRSSYNSPLHF
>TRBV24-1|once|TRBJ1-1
CATSDWTLGQGKGAFF
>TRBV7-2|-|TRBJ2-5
CASSPTPRGQETQYF
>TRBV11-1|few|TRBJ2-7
CASSKTTGRREQYF
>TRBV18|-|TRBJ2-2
CASSHATRQASGTGELFF
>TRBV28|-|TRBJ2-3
CASSFPGQGFTDTQYF
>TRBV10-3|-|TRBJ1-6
CAISESAVHSYNSPLHF
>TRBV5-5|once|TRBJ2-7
CASSLEGTGGLYEQYF
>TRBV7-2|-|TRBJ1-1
CASSLKTGGTEAFF
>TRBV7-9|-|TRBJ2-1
CASSSRDRGLGYNEQFF
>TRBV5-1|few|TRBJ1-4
CASSLNSRWRNEKLFF
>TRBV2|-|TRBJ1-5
CASRAGTGLYSNQPQHF
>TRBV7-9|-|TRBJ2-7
CASSPLPGTSSYEQYF
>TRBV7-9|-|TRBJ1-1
CASSLAGFTEAFF
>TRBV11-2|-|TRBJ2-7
CASSLGTTWGEQYF
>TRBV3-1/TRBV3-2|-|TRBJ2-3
CASSQIAGSSSTDTQYF
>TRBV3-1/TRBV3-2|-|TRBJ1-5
CASSQATARNQPQHF
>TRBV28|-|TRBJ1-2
CASSPTGAGGYTF
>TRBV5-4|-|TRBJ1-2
CASSYSVVNYGYTF
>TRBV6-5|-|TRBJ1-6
CASHSRGWNSPLHF
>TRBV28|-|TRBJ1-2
CASSSVRAFYGYTF
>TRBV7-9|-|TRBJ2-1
CASSLAASYNEQFF
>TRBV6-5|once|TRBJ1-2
CASRSGQGYGYTF
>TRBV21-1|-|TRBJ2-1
CASSTPRRTGLDNEQFF
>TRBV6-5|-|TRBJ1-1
CAKGKAGQEGEAFF
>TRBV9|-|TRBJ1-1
CASSVGGGFSTEAFF
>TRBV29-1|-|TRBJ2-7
CSVVGSGSSVDEQYF
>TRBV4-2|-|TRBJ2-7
CASSTVQGGSWQYF
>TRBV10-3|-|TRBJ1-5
CASRQLENQPQHF
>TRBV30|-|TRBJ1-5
CAWSGQGAGLGQPQHF
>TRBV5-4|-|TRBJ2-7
CASSRRAGGNYEQYF
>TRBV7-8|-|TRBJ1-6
CASRDRRFVRSPLHF
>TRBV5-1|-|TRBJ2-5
CASSSGGSAVYIETQYF
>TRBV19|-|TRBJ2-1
CASSIRGDPYNEQFF
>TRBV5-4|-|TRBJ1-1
CASSPPVSAKTLSHPEAFF
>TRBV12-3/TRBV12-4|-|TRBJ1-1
CASTMGGGAFF
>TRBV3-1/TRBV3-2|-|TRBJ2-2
CASSLNGGGRGGTGELFF
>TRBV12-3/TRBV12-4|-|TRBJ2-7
CASSLSGVDEQYF
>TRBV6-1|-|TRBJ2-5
CASSEVASGRETQYF
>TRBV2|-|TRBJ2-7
CASSIQGRTSVPEAQYF
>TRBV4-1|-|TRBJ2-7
CASSQGPTTYEQYF
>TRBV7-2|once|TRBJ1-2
CASSARTGEVVGGYTF
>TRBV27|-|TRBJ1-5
CASSFYRGSDQPQHF
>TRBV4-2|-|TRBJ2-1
CASSQAGYNEQFF